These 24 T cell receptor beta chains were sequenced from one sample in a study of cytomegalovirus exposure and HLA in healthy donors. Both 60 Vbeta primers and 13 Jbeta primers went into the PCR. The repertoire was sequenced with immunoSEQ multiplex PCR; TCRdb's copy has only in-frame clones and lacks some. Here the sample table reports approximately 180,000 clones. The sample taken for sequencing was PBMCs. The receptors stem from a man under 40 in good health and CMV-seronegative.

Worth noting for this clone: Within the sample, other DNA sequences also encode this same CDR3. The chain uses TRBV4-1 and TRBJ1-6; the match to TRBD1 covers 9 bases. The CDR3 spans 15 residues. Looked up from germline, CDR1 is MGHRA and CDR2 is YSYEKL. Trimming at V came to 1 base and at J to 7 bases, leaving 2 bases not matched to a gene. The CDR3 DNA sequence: TGCGCCAGCAGCCAAGGTGGGACAGGGAATTCACCCCTCCACTTT. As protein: CASSQGGTGNSPLHF.

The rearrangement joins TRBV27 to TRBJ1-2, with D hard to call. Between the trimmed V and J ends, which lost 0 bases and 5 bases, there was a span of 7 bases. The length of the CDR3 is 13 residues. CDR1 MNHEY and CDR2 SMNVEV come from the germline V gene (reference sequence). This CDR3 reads CASSLSEKYGYTF. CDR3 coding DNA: TGTGCCAGCAGTTTATCAGAGAAATATGGCTACACCTTC.

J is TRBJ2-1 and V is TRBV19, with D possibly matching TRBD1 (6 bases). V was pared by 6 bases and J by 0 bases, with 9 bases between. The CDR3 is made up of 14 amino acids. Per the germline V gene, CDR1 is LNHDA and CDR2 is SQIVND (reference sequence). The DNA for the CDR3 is TGTGCCAGTAGGGGGGCGAGCTCCTACAATGAGCAGTTCTTC. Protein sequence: CASRGASSYNEQFF.

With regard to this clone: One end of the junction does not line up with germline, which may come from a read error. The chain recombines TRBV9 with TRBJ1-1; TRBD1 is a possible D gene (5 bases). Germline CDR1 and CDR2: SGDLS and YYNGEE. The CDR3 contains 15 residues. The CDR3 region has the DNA TGTGCCAGCAGCGTAGTTCCAGGGTTGAAGACTGAAGCTTTCTTT. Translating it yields CASSVVPGLKTEAFF. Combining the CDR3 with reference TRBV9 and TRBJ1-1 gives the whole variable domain DSGVTQTPKHLITATGQRVTLRCSPRSGDLSVYWYQQSLDQGLQFLIQYYNGEERAKGNILERFSAQQFPDLHSELNLSSLELGDSALYFCASSVVPGLKTEAFFGQGTRLTVV.

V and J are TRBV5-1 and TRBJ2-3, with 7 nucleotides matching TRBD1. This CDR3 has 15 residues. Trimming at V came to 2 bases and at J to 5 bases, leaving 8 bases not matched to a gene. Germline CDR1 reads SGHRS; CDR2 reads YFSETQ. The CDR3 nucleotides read TGCGCCAGCAGCTTAGACAGGGTCTCCGGAGATACGCAGTATTTT. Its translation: CASSLDRVSGDTQYF.

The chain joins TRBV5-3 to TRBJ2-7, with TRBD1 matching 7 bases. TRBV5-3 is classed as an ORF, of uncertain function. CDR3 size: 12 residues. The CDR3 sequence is CAKRQGDYEQYF. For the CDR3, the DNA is TGTGCAAAAAGACAGGGTGACTACGAGCAGTACTTC.

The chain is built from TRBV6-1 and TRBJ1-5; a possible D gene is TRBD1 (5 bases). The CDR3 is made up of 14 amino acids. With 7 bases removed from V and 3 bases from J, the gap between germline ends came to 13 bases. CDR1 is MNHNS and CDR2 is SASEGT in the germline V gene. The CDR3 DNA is TGTGCCAGCAACGGGGGGTATCACAATCAGCCCCAGCATTTT. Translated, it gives CASNGGYHNQPQHF.

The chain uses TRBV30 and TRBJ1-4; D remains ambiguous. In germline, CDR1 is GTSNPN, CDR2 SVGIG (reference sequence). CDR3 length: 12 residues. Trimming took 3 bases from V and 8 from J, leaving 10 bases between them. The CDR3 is CAWRSSAEKLFF. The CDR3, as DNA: TGTGCCTGGAGGAGTTCCGCCGAAAAACTGTTTTTT.

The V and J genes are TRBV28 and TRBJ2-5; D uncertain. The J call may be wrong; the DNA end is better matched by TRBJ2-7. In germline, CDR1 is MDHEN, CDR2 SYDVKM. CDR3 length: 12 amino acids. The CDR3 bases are TGTGCCAGCAGTGTCAAGAGTTACGAGCAGTACTTC. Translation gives CASSVKSYEQYF.

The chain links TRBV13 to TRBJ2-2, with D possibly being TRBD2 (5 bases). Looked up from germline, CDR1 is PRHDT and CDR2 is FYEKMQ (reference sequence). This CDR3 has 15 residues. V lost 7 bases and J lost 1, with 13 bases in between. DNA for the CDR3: TGTGCCAGCACCCCTCCTAGCTGGAACACCGGGGAGCTGTTTTTT. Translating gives CASTPPSWNTGELFF.

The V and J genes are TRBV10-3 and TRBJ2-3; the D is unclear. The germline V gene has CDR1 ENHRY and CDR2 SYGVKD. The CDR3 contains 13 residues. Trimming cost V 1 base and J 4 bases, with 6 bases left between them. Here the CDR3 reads CAISELGADTQYF. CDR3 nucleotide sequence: TGTGCCATCAGTGAGTTAGGAGCAGATACGCAGTATTTT.

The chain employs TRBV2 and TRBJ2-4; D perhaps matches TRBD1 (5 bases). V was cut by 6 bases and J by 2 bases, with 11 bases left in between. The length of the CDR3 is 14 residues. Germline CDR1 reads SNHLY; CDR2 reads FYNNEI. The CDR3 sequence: CASRDSLPKNIQYF. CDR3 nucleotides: TGTGCCAGCAGAGACAGTTTGCCCAAAAACATTCAGTACTTC.

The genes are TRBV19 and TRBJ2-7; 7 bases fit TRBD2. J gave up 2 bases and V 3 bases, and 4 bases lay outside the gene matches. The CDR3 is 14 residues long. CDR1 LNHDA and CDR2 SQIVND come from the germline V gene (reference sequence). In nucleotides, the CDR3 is TGTGCCAGTAGTATTTCGAGCGGGGCCTACGAGCAGTACTTC. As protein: CASSISSGAYEQYF.

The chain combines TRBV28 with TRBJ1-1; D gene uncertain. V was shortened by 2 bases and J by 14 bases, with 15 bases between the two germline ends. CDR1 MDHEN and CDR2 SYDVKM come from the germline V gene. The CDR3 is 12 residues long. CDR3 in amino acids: CASSLSLLLPFF. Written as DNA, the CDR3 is TGTGCCAGCAGTTTAAGCCTCCTCCTACCGTTCTTT.

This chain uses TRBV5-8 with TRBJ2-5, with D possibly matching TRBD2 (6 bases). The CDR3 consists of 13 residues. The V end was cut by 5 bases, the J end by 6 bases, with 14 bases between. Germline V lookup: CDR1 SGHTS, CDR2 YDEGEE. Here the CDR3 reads CASSFGGVQTQYF. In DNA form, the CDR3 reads TGTGCCAGCAGTTTTGGCGGGGTTCAGACCCAGTACTTC.

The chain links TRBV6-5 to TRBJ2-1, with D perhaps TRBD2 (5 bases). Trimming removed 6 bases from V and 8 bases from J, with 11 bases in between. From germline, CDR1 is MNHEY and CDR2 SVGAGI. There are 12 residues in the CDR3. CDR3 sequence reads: CASSPNGDEQFF. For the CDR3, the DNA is TGTGCCAGCAGCCCCAACGGGGATGAGCAGTTCTTC.

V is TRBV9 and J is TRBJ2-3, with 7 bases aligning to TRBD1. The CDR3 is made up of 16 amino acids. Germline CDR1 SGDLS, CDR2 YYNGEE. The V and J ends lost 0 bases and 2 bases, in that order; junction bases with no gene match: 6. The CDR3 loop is CASSVAPGQHTDTQYF. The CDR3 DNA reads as TGTGCCAGCAGCGTAGCCCCGGGACAGCACACAGATACGCAGTATTTT.

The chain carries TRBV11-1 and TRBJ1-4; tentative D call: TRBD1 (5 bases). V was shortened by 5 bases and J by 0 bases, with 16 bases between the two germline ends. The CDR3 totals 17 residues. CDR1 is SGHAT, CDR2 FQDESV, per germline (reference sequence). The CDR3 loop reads CASSPNTGAATNEKLFF. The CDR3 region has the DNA TGTGCCAGCAGCCCAAACACAGGAGCTGCAACTAATGAAAAACTGTTTTTT.

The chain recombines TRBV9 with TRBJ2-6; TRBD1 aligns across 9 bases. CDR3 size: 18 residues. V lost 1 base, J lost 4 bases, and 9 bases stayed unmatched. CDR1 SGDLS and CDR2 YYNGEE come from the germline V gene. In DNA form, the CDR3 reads TGTGCCAGCAGCGTAATGGGGACAGGGCTCTTGGGGGCCAACGTCCTGACTTTC. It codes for CASSVMGTGLLGANVLTF.

In DNA form, the CDR3 reads TGTGCCAGTAGTATAGGATGGGGGGATCAGCCCCAGCATTTT. Translated: CASSIGWGDQPQHF. The chain is built from TRBV19 and TRBJ1-5, with D tentatively TRBD1 (5 bases). Germline V gives CDR1 LNHDA, CDR2 SQIVND (reference sequence). This CDR3 comprises 14 residues. The germline V and J ends were trimmed by 1 base and 5 bases, with 9 bases remaining between them.

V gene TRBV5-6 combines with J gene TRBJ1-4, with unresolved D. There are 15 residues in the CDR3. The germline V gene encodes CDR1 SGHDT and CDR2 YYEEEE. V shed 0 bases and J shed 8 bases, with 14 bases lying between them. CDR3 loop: CASSLVAGRGEKLFF. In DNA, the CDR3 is TGTGCCAGCAGCTTGGTAGCGGGTCGGGGAGAAAAACTGTTTTTT.

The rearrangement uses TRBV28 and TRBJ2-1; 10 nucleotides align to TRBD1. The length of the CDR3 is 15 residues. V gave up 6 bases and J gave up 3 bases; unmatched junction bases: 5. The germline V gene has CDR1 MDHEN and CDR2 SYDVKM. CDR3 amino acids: CASRPGTGDYNEQFF. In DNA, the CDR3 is TGTGCCAGCAGGCCCGGGACAGGGGACTACAATGAGCAGTTCTTC.

In nucleotides, the CDR3 is TGTGCCAGCAGCTTAGCCCCCTTAAAACTAGCGGGAAAGTGGGAGACCCAGTACTTC. It translates to CASSLAPLKLAGKWETQYF. The chain employs TRBV11-2 and TRBJ2-5; 10 bases match TRBD2. CDR1 and CDR2 (germline): SGHAT, FQNNGV. This CDR3 is built from 19 residues. With 1 base clipped from V and 5 bases from J, the junction kept 16 bases outside the gene matches.

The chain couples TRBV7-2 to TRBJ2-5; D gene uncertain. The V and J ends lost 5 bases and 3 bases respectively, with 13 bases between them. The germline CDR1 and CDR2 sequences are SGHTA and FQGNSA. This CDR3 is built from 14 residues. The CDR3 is CASSPRGQKETQYF. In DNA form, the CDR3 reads TGTGCCAGCAGCCCCCGTGGGCAGAAAGAGACCCAGTACTTC.